What follows describes a single T cell receptor beta chain. There are 17 residues in the CDR3. Germline values: CDR1 SGHTA, CDR2 FQGNSA. J gave up 8 bases and V 1 base, and 15 bases lay outside the gene matches. This entry belongs to a study of technical replicates of blood from several donors. Assay: immunoSEQ multiplex PCR; the TCRdb copy retains only in-frame clones and omits some. Of about 60,000 clones listed, 80% to 95% are singletons. The chain combines TRBV7-2 with TRBJ2-3; TRBD1 agrees at 7 bases. Material: PBMCs. The source is a human donor in good health. Some clones in this sample may be carry-over from other donors' samples. CDR3 residues: CASSLGTGDRVVGTQYF. The DNA for the CDR3 is TGTGCCAGCAGCTTAGGAACAGGAGACAGGGTGGTTGGTACGCAGTATTTT. The variable domain in full, completed from reference TRBV7-2 and TRBJ2-3, reads GAGVSQSPSNKVTEKGKDVELRCDPISGHTALYWYRQSLGQGLEFLIYFQGNSAPDKSGLPSDRFSAERTGGSVSTLTIQRTQQEDSAVYLCASSLGTGDRVVGTQYFGPGTRLTVL.